This TCR beta chain was captured in a study of OX40 agonist ivuxolimab in advanced cancers. Study-level information: Patients took ivuxolimab, an agonistic anti-OX40 (CD134) antibody. Three individuals attained partial responses, comprising one hepatocellular carcinoma case and two cutaneous melanoma cases. Study-level findings and limits: Normalized T-cell clonal expansion was also low in some nonresponders. Expanded peripheral T cell antigen specificity was not determined.

TCRdb's copy holds only in-frame clones and misses some; the assay was immunoSEQ multiplex PCR. The table lists tens of thousands of clones, more than 70% of them singletons. Of note for this clone: As yet, its antigen is unknown.

Germline CDR1 is ENHRY and CDR2 is SYGVKD. V lost 2 bases to trimming and J lost 6 bases; unmatched junction nucleotides: 12. The CDR3 extends over 16 amino acids. The clonotype comes from an adult with an advanced solid tumor such as melanoma, head and neck, liver or kidney cancer. The sequencing here drew on CD4+ or CD8+ T cells sorted from blood, taken in a trial of the OX40 agonist ivuxolimab. V is TRBV10-3 and J is TRBJ2-7; 8 nucleotides agree with TRBD1. The CDR3 protein is CAISETRGHGGGEQYF. The CDR3 bases are TGTGCCATCAGTGAGACCAGGGGGCATGGAGGGGGCGAGCAGTACTTC.